Shown below are 26 T cell receptor beta chains from a single sample sequenced in a study of cytotoxic CD8 clonotypes in ibrutinib-treated CLL (dated by TCRdb to the early 2020s). The time point label of this sample denotes: about 11 months on ibrutinib. The protocol used for the library was the immunoSEQ multiplex PCR assay. TCRdb holds this immuneACCESS table with in-frame rearrangements only. Some clones are missing; in checked studies, unresolved V genes explain under half, and the rest has no known cause. This sample lists more than 70,000 clones; roughly 77% were detected once. Around 4.8% of the sample goes to the ten largest clones. This specimen consisted of PBMCs, obtained after 12 months of ibrutinib treatment. These receptors were collected from a human donor with chronic lymphocytic leukemia.

V usage is TRBV28 and J usage is TRBJ1-5, with D possibly being TRBD1 (5 bases). V lost 6 bases and J 6 bases, leaving 18 bases between the germline ends. CDR1 MDHEN and CDR2 SYDVKM come from the germline V gene. CDR3 length equals 15 residues. CDR3 protein: CASSTEGTGGQPQHF. The CDR3 region has the DNA TGTGCCAGCAGCACCGAAGGGACCGGGGGTCAGCCCCAGCATTTT.

The rearrangement joins TRBV9 to TRBJ2-5, with 11 nucleotides matching TRBD1. The V segment lost 3 bases and the J segment 4 bases; nucleotides outside the gene matches: 8. The CDR3 contains 16 residues. The germline gives CDR1 SGDLS, CDR2 YYNGEE. The CDR3: CASSATGTGGAETQYF. The CDR3 DNA follows: TGTGCCAGCAGCGCGACCGGGACAGGGGGGGCAGAGACCCAGTACTTC.

The chain couples TRBV7-2 to TRBJ1-3; possible D gene TRBD1, 6 bases. Germline V CDR1 and CDR2: SGHTA, FQGNSA. Trimming stripped 3 bases from V and 8 bases from J, with 11 bases between. The CDR3 consists of 13 residues. The DNA for the CDR3 is TGTGCCAGCAGCTTCGTGGGGGCGGACACCATATATTTT. Residues: CASSFVGADTIYF.

The chain uses TRBV5-1 and TRBJ2-7; 8 bases agree with TRBD2. The CDR3 is made up of 14 amino acids. V was pared by 0 bases and J by 6 bases, with 5 bases of the junction left unmatched. CDR1 is SGHRS and CDR2 is YFSETQ in the germline V gene. The CDR3 DNA reads as TGCGCCAGCAGCTTGGGGACTAGCATGGGCGAGCAGTACTTC. Its protein product is CASSLGTSMGEQYF.

The CDR3 is CASSLGGLSYNEQFF. The CDR3 DNA reads TGTGCCAGCAGTTTGGGGGGCCTCTCCTACAATGAGCAGTTCTTC. The genes are TRBV27 and TRBJ2-1, with D perhaps TRBD1 or TRBD2 (6 bases each). V was clipped by 3 bases and J by 0 bases, with 9 bases between them. CDR1 and CDR2 from the germline V gene are MNHEY and SMNVEV (reference sequence). The CDR3 has 15 residues.

This rearrangement joins TRBV29-1 to TRBJ2-5, with D possibly matching TRBD1 (6 bases). Germline lookup yields CDR1 SQVTM and CDR2 ANQGSEA. Trimming left V 7 bases short and J 1 base short, with 10 bases between. The length of the CDR3 is 12 residues. In DNA, the CDR3 is TGCAGCGCCGGACAGCCCCAAGAGACCCAGTACTTC. Its protein product is CSAGQPQETQYF.

The rearrangement links TRBV5-4 to TRBJ2-2, with 8 bases fitting TRBD1. CDR3 length: 16 residues. Germline V lookup: CDR1 SGHNT, CDR2 YYREEE (reference sequence). Losses at the gene ends were 4 bases for V and 5 bases for J; bases not matched to a gene: 10. For the CDR3, the DNA is TGTGCCAGCAGCCCCGACAGGGGAAGAGGGACCGGGGAGCTGTTTTTT. Translated, it gives CASSPDRGRGTGELFF. Complete variable domain (other parts from reference TRBV5-4 and TRBJ2-2): ETGVTQSPTHLIKTRGQQVTLRCSSQSGHNTVSWYQQALGQGPQFIFQYYREEENGRGNFPPRFSGLQFPNYSSELNVNALELDDSALYLCASSPDRGRGTGELFFGEGSRLTVL.

The V gene is TRBV2, the J gene TRBJ2-1, with 7 bases that match TRBD2. Trimming cost V 6 bases and J 10 bases; bases outside gene matches: 6. The CDR3 is 12 residues long. Germline V gives CDR1 SNHLY, CDR2 FYNNEI. For the CDR3, the DNA is TGTGCCAGCAGCCTCTGGGAGGGGGAGCAGTTCTTC. As protein: CASSLWEGEQFF.

V gene TRBV2 combines with J gene TRBJ2-5; D unclear. Trimming took 3 bases from V and 5 from J, leaving 10 bases between them. The germline V gene encodes CDR1 SNHLY and CDR2 FYNNEI. The CDR3 loop spans 13 amino acids. CDR3 nucleotides: TGTGCCAGCAGTGAGGGTCCCCGCGAGACCCAGTACTTC. It yields the protein CASSEGPRETQYF.

The chain has TRBV30 and TRBJ1-4, with D perhaps TRBD1 (5 bases). This CDR3 is 13 amino acids long. CDR1 is GTSNPN, CDR2 SVGIG, per germline (reference sequence). Trimming pared 1 base from V and 6 bases from J, leaving 9 bases between. The CDR3 reads CAWSGGSDEKLFF. The CDR3 bases are TGTGCCTGGAGTGGGGGGTCCGATGAAAAACTGTTTTTT.

This clone is a singleton in its sample. CDR3 DNA sequence: TGTGCCATCAGTGAGGTCGGCAGCCAGACCCAAGAGACCCAGTACTTC. Amino acid sequence: CAISEVGSQTQETQYF. The chain couples TRBV10-3 to TRBJ2-5; D unresolved. V lost 2 bases to trimming and J lost 1 base, with 14 bases between them. Germline V gives CDR1 ENHRY, CDR2 SYGVKD. The CDR3 extends over 16 amino acids.

The chain recombines TRBV7-3 with TRBJ2-3; 15 bases are a match to TRBD2. The CDR3 extends over 15 amino acids. Germline CDR1 reads SGHTA; CDR2 reads FQGTGA. The ends lost 5 bases at V and 6 bases at J; junction bases unmatched: 3. DNA of the CDR3: TGTGCCAGCAGCACCGGGACTAGCGGGAGGGATACGCAGTATTTT. Its protein product is CASSTGTSGRDTQYF.

V and J are TRBV27 and TRBJ1-1; D is unclear. CDR1 is MNHEY, CDR2 SMNVEV, per germline (reference sequence). CDR3 size: 14 residues. The V gene lost 4 bases and the J gene lost 0 bases, with 9 bases spanning the gap. As DNA, the CDR3 is TGTGCCAGCAGTTCAGCCCCTTTGAACACTGAAGCTTTCTTT. Protein product: CASSSAPLNTEAFF.

The chain carries TRBV18 and TRBJ2-7; D gene ambiguous. V was shortened by 3 bases and J by 7 bases, with 22 bases between the two germline ends. Per germline, CDR1 KGHSH and CDR2 LQKENI. The CDR3 covers 16 residues. In DNA, the CDR3 is TGTGCCAGCTCACCCTTCGTGGGCCCCCGGGTTGGGGAGCAGTACTTC. Translating gives CASSPFVGPRVGEQYF. Based on the CDR3 plus reference TRBV18 and TRBJ2-7, the full variable domain is NAGVMQNPRHLVRRRGQEARLRCSPMKGHSHVYWYRQLPEEGLKFMVYLQKENIIDESGMPKERFSAEFPKEGPSILRIQQVVRGDSAAYFCASSPFVGPRVGEQYFGPGTRLTVT.

This clone has more than one count but fewer than ten. Other DNA sequences within the sample encode an identical CDR3. This sequence joins TRBV5-1 and TRBJ2-5; the D is unclear. V lost 3 bases and J lost 1, with 1 base in between. The CDR3 spans 11 residues. Germline V gene data show CDR1 as SGHRS and CDR2 as YFSETQ. CDR3 protein: CASSSQETQYF. CDR3 nucleotide sequence: TGCGCCAGCAGCTCCCAAGAGACCCAGTACTTC.

The V call is TRBV4-2, the J call TRBJ1-5, with TRBD1 matching over 8 bases. The CDR3 spans 17 residues. CDR1 is LGHNA, CDR2 YNFKEQ, per germline. With V trimmed by 2 bases and J by 6 bases, 12 bases remained unmatched. The CDR3, as DNA: TGTGCCAGCAGCCAATGGACGCCCGGCAGGGGGCGTCAGCCCCAGCATTTT. Translating gives CASSQWTPGRGRQPQHF.

With regard to this clone: The same CDR3 is also encoded by other DNA sequences in this sample. The rearrangement uses TRBV10-3 and TRBJ2-5; no clear D. V was trimmed by 4 bases and J by 5 bases, leaving 5 bases between them. Germline V CDR1 and CDR2: ENHRY, SYGVKD. The CDR3 covers 11 residues. The chain's CDR3 is CAISGGETQYF. The CDR3 coding sequence is TGTGCCATCAGTGGTGGGGAGACCCAGTACTTC.

The chain uses TRBV10-3 and TRBJ2-5; possibly TRBD1 for D (6 bases). The CDR3 contains 14 residues. Germline lookup yields CDR1 ENHRY and CDR2 SYGVKD. The ends were cut back, 6 bases at V and 7 bases at J, with 18 bases in the middle. The chain's CDR3 is CAISRPGARGTQYF. The DNA for the CDR3 is TGTGCCATCAGCCGCCCCGGGGCCAGGGGGACCCAGTACTTC.

The chain is built from TRBV7-2 and TRBJ1-5; TRBD1 agrees at 7 bases. Trimming at V came to 5 bases and at J to 2 bases, leaving 3 bases not matched to a gene. The CDR3 is 14 residues long. Germline V lookup: CDR1 SGHTA, CDR2 FQGNSA. The CDR3 nucleotides are TGTGCCAGCAGCCTCCAGGGGGGCAATCAGCCCCAGCATTTT. Translation gives CASSLQGGNQPQHF. Filled out from reference TRBV7-2 and TRBJ1-5, the complete variable domain reads GAGVSQSPSNKVTEKGKDVELRCDPISGHTALYWYRQSLGQGLEFLIYFQGNSAPDKSGLPSDRFSAERTGGSVSTLTIQRTQQEDSAVYLCASSLQGGNQPQHFGDGTRLSIL.

This chain connects TRBV18 to TRBJ2-5; 10 bases map to TRBD2. CDR3 length equals 16 residues. J gave up 5 bases and V 3 bases, and 9 bases lay outside the gene matches. Germline lookup yields CDR1 KGHSH and CDR2 LQKENI. The CDR3 region has the DNA TGTGCCAGCTCACCGCCAACTAGCGGGACTCGGGAGACCCAGTACTTC. Translated, it gives CASSPPTSGTRETQYF.

The J gene is TRBJ2-2, the V gene TRBV9, with D perhaps matching TRBD1 or TRBD2 (5 bases each). Germline V gene lookup returns CDR1 SGDLS and CDR2 YYNGEE. CDR3 length: 14 residues. Trimming stripped 6 bases from V and 0 bases from J, with 9 bases between. The CDR3 bases are TGTGCCAGCACGGGGCCCACGAACACCGGGGAGCTGTTTTTT. Translating it yields CASTGPTNTGELFF.

The chain uses TRBV6-4 and TRBJ1-5, with 7 bases aligning to TRBD1. The junction had 10 bases not matched to a gene; V was cut back by 2 bases and J by 0 bases. Germline CDR1 reads MRHNA; CDR2 reads SNTAGT. The CDR3 loop spans 18 amino acids. The chain's CDR3 is CASSDPRDSIYSNQPQHF. The CDR3, as DNA: TGTGCCAGCAGTGACCCGAGGGACAGCATCTATAGCAATCAGCCCCAGCATTTT.

The chain has TRBV18 and TRBJ2-5; 11 nucleotides align to TRBD2. CDR1 and CDR2 (germline): KGHSH, LQKENI. V dropped 3 bases and J dropped 5; count of bases not matched to a gene: 2. There are 14 residues in the CDR3. The CDR3: CASSPASGRETQYF. The DNA for the CDR3 is TGTGCCAGCTCACCGGCTAGCGGGAGGGAGACCCAGTACTTC. The full variable domain, in which reference TRBV18 and TRBJ2-5 provide the parts outside the CDR3, is NAGVMQNPRHLVRRRGQEARLRCSPMKGHSHVYWYRQLPEEGLKFMVYLQKENIIDESGMPKERFSAEFPKEGPSILRIQQVVRGDSAAYFCASSPASGRETQYFGPGTRLLVL.

This clone was counted many times. The chain employs TRBV27 and TRBJ2-1; the D gene is possibly TRBD1 (5 bases). Per germline, CDR1 MNHEY and CDR2 SMNVEV (reference sequence). V lost 1 base to trimming and J lost 2 bases, with 9 bases between them. The CDR3 has 15 amino acids. DNA for the CDR3: TGTGCCAGCAGTTTATGGGGCTACCCCTACAATGAGCAGTTCTTC. Translating it yields CASSLWGYPYNEQFF.

In its sample, this clone was seen once. The CDR3 reads CASRPGTDNTGELFF. CDR3 nucleotide sequence: TGTGCCAGCAGACCCGGGACAGATAACACCGGGGAGCTGTTTTTT. The chain carries TRBV21-1 and TRBJ2-2; TRBD1, the table's D call, was not compared with the DNA. TRBV21-1 constitutes a pseudogene. CDR3 length: 15 residues.

This chain connects TRBV18 to TRBJ1-1, with D maybe TRBD1 (5 bases). CDR3 length: 16 amino acids. V gave up 4 bases and J gave up 1 base, with 16 bases separating them. Germline V gene sequence: CDR1 KGHSH, CDR2 LQKENI. The CDR3: CASSLLSGTQNTEAFF. CDR3 coding DNA: TGTGCCAGCTCACTCCTCTCCGGGACCCAGAACACTGAAGCTTTCTTT. The variable domain in full, with the rest retrieved from reference TRBV18 and TRBJ1-1, is NAGVMQNPRHLVRRRGQEARLRCSPMKGHSHVYWYRQLPEEGLKFMVYLQKENIIDESGMPKERFSAEFPKEGPSILRIQQVVRGDSAAYFCASSLLSGTQNTEAFFGQGTRLTVV.